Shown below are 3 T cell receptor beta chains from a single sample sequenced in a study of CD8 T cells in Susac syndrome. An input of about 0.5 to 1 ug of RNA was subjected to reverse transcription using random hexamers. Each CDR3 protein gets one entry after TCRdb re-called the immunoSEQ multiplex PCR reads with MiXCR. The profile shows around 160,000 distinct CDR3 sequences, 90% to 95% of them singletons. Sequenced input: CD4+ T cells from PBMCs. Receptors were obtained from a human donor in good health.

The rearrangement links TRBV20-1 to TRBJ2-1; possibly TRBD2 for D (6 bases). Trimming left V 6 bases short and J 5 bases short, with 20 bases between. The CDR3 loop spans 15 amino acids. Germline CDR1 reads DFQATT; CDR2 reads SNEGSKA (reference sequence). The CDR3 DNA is TGCAGTGCCATTAGGTCGGCGGGGAAAGACAATGAGCAGTTCTTC. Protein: CSAIRSAGKDNEQFF.

CDR3 in DNA: TGTGCCAGCAGCCCTTACAAGGGGGCCACGTCCTACGAGCAGTACTTC. Translating it yields CASSPYKGATSYEQYF. The chain recombines TRBV14 with TRBJ2-7; 7 nucleotides line up with TRBD1. V lost 4 bases and J lost 1; bases outside the gene matches: 10. In germline, CDR1 is SGHDN, CDR2 FVKESK. The CDR3 extends over 16 amino acids.

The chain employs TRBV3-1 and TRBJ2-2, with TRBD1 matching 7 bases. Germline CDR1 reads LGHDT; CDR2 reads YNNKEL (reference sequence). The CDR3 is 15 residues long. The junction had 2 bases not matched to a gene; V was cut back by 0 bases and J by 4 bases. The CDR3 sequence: CASSQEAGGTGELFF. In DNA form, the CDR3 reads TGTGCCAGCAGCCAAGAGGCAGGGGGCACCGGGGAGCTGTTTTTT. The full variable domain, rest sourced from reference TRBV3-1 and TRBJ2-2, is DTAVSQTPKYLVTQMGNDKSIKCEQNLGHDTMYWYKQDSKKFLKIMFSYNNKELIINETVPNRFSPKSPDKAHLNLHINSLELGDSAVYFCASSQEAGGTGELFFGEGSRLTVL.